This entry is about one TCR beta chain. The record originates from a study of blood T cell repertoires in COVID-19. The CDR3 length is 15 residues. Germline CDR1 is SGHRS and CDR2 is YFSETQ. The V and J ends lost 0 bases and 7 bases respectively, with 16 bases between them. Sequenced by immunoSEQ multiplex PCR; TCRdb stores in-frame clones only, minus some. This repertoire shows 90,000 to 120,000 clones, 80% to 90% found once; its top ten account for under 5.5%. The chain links TRBV5-1 to TRBJ1-1; D unresolved. The sample consisted of peripheral blood. The sequence derives from a man aged 35 to 55 with active or convalescent COVID-19. CDR3 nucleotides: TGCGCCAGCAGCTTGGGCGCCGGGCTCGCGGGTGAAGCTTTCTTT. Protein sequence: CASSLGAGLAGEAFF.